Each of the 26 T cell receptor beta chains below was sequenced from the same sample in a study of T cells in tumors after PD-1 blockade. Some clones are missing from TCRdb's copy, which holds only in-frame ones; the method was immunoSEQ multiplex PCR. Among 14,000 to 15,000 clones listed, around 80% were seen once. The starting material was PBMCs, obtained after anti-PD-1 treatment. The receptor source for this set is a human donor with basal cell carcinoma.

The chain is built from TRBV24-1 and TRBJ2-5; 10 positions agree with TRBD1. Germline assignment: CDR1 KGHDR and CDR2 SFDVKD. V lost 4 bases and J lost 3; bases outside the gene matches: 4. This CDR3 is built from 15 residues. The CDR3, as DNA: TGTGCCACCAGTGACTTGACAGGGGGCGAAGAGACCCAGTACTTC. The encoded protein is CATSDLTGGEETQYF.

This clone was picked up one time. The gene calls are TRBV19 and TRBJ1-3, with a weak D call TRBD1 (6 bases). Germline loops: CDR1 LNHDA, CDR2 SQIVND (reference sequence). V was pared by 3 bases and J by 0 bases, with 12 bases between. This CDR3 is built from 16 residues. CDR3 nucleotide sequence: TGTGCCAGTAGTATTGGGAGAGGGGGCTCTGGAAACACCATATATTTT. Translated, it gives CASSIGRGGSGNTIYF.

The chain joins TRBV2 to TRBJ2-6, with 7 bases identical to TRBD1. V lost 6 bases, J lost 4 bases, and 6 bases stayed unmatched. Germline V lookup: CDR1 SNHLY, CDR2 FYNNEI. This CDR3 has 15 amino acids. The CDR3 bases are TGTGCCAGCAGACCGGACAGGTCCGGGGCCAACGTCCTGACTTTC. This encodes CASRPDRSGANVLTF.

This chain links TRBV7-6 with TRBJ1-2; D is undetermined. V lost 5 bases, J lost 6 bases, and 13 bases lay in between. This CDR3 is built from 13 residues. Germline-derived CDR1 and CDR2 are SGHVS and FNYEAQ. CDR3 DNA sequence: TGTGCCAGCAGCCCACGACGGGAGGATGGCTACACCTTC. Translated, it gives CASSPRREDGYTF.

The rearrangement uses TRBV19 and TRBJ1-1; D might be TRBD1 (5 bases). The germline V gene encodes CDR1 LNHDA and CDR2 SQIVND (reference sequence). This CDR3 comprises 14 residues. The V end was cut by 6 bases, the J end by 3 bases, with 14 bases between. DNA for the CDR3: TGTGCCAGTAGCGCGTGGGGGGGGGACACTGAAGCTTTCTTT. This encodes CASSAWGGDTEAFF. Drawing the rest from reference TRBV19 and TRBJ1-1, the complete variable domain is DGGITQSPKYLFRKEGQNVTLSCEQNLNHDAMYWYRQDPGQGLRLIYYSQIVNDFQKGDIAEGYSVSREKKESFPLTVTSAQKNPTAFYLCASSAWGGDTEAFFGQGTRLTVV.

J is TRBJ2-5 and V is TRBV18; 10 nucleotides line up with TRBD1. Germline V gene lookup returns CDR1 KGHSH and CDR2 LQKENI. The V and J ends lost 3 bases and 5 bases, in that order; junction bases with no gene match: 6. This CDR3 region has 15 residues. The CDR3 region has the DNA TGTGCCAGCTCACCTAGACAGGGGGCCGGGGAGACCCAGTACTTC. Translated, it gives CASSPRQGAGETQYF.

CDR3 sequence: CASSHKTSGTLETQYF. For the CDR3, the DNA is TGTGCCAGCAGTCACAAGACTAGCGGGACTTTAGAGACCCAGTACTTC. This chain uses TRBV2 with TRBJ2-5; 11 bases agree with TRBD2. Germline values: CDR1 SNHLY, CDR2 FYNNEI. The CDR3 sequence is 16 residues long. The V segment lost 5 bases and the J segment 4 bases; nucleotides outside the gene matches: 9.

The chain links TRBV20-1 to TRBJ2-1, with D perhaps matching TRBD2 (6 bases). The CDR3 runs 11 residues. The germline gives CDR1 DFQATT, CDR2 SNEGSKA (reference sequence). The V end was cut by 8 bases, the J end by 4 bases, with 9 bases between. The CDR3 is CSSTSYNEQFF. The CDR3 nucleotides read TGCAGTTCGACTAGTTACAATGAGCAGTTCTTC.

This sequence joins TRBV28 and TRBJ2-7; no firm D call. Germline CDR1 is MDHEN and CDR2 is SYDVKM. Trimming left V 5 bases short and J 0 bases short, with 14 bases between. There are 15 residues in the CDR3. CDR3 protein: CASSPRGSSSYEQYF. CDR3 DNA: TGTGCCAGCAGTCCCCGTGGCAGTTCCTCCTACGAGCAGTACTTC.

CDR3 loop: CSASIDSHEQYF. CDR3 bases: TGCAGTGCTAGTATAGATTCCCACGAGCAGTACTTC. This rearrangement joins TRBV20-1 to TRBJ2-7, with no clear D. V lost 3 bases to trimming and J lost 5 bases, with 11 bases between them. Germline CDR1 reads DFQATT; CDR2 reads SNEGSKA (reference sequence). This CDR3 contains 12 residues.

The CDR3 region is CASNLDRSTEAFF. CDR3 in DNA: TGTGCCAGCAATTTGGACAGGTCTACTGAAGCTTTCTTT. J is TRBJ1-1 and V is TRBV6-6; 7 positions agree with TRBD1. The CDR3 is 13 residues long. The germline CDR1 and CDR2 sequences are MNHNY and SVGAGI (reference sequence). The J segment lost 5 bases and the V segment lost 7 bases, leaving 7 bases of the junction unmatched.

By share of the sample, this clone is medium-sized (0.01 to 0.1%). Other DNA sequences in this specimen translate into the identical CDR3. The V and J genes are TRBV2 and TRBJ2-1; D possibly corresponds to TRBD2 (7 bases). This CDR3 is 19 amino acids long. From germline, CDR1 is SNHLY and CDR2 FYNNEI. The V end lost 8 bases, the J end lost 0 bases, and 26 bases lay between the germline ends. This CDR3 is CASCYGGAGEGSSYNEQFF. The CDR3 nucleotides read TGTGCCAGCTGTTATGGGGGGGCGGGGGAGGGGAGCTCCTACAATGAGCAGTTCTTC.

The chain's CDR3 is CASSAPRTVYNSPLHF. The CDR3 DNA sequence: TGTGCCAGCAGCGCCCCTCGGACAGTCTATAATTCACCCCTCCACTTT. V usage is TRBV6-2 or TRBV6-3 and J usage is TRBJ1-6; D may be TRBD1 (6 bases). Trimming stripped 6 bases from V and 3 bases from J, with 15 bases between. This CDR3 region has 16 residues. Germline V CDR1 and CDR2: MNHEY, SVGEGT.

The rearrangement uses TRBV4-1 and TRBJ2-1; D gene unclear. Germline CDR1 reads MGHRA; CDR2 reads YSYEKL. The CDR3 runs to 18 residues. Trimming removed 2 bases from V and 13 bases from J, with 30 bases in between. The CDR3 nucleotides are TGCGCCAGCAGCCAACCCGCCGACCCTACCTTCTTCCGTTCCCCACAGTTCTTC. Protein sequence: CASSQPADPTFFRSPQFF.

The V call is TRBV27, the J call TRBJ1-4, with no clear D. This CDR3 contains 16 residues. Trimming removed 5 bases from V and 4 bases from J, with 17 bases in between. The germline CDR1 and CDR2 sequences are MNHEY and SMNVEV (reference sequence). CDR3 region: CASSARHTWGNEKLFF. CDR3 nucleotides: TGTGCCAGCAGTGCTAGACATACTTGGGGTAATGAAAAACTGTTTTTT.

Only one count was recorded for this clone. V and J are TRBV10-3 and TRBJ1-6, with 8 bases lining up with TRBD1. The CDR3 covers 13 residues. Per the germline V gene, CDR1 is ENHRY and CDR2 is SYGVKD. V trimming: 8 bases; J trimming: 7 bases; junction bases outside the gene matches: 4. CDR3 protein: CAIQGARNSPLHF. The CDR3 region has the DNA TGTGCCATCCAGGGGGCGCGGAATTCACCCCTCCACTTT.

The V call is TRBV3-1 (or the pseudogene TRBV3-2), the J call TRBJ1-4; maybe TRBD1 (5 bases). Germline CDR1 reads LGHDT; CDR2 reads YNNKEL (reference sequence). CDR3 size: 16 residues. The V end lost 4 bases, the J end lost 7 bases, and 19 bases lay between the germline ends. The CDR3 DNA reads TGTGCCAGCAGCCGGGAAGGAGCAAGGGGAGGTGAAAAACTGTTTTTT. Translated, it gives CASSREGARGGEKLFF.

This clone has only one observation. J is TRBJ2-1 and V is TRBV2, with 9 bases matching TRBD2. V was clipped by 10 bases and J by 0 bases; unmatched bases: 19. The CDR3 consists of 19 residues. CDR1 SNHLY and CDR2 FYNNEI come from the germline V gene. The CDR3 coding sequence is TGTGCCACCTGTTATGGGTGGGCGCGGGAGGGGAGCTCCTACAATGAGCAGTTCTTC. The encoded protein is CATCYGWAREGSSYNEQFF.

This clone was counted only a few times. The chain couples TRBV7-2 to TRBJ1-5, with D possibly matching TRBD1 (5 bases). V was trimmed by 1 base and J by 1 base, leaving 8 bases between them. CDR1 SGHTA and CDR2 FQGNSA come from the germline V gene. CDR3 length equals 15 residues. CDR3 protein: CASSLVGQSNQPQHF. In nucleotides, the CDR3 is TGTGCCAGCAGCTTAGTGGGGCAGAGCAATCAGCCCCAGCATTTT.

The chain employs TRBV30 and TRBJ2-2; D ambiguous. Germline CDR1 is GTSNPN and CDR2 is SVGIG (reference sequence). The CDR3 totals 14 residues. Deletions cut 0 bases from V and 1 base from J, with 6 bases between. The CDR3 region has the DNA TGTGCCTGGAGTGTAGGACGGAACACCGGGGAGCTGTTTTTT. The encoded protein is CAWSVGRNTGELFF. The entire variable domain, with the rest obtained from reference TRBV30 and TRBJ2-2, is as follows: SQTIHQWPATLVQPVGSPLSLECTVEGTSNPNLYWYRQAAGRGLQLLFYSVGIGQISSEVPQNLSASRPQDRQFILSSKKLLLSDSGFYLCAWSVGRNTGELFFGEGSRLTVL.

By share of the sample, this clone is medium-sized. The CDR3: CASSVTSGETDTQYF. The CDR3 DNA reads as TGTGCCAGCAGTGTTACTAGCGGGGAAACAGATACGCAGTATTTT. V is TRBV6-4 and J is TRBJ2-3; 10 bases match TRBD2. V lost 4 bases, J lost 3 bases, and 4 bases stayed unmatched. The CDR3 has 15 residues. The germline V gene has CDR1 MRHNA and CDR2 SNTAGT.

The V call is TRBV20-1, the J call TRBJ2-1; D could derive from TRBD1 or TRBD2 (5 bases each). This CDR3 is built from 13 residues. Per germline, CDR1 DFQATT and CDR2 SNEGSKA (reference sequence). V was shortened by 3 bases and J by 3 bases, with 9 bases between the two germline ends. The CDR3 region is CSASGTDYNEQFF. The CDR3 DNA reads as TGCAGTGCTAGTGGGACGGACTACAATGAGCAGTTCTTC.

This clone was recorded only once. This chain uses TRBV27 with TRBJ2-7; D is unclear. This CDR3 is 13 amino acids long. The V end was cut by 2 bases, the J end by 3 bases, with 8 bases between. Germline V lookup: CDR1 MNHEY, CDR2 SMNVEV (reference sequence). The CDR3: CASSLKDNYEQYF. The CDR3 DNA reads TGTGCCAGCAGTTTAAAAGACAACTACGAGCAGTACTTC.

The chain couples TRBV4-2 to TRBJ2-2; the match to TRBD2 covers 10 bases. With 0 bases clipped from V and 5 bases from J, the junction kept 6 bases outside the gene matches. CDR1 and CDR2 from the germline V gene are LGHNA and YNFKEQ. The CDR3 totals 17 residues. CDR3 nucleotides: TGTGCCAGCAGCCAAGATTGGAGCGGGGGGGTAACCGGGGAGCTGTTTTTT. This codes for CASSQDWSGGVTGELFF.

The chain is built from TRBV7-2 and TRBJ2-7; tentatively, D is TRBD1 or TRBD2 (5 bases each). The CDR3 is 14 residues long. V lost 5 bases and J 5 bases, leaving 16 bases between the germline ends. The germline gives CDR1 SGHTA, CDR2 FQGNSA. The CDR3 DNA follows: TGTGCCAGCAGCCTGGGACCGAGGCCGAACGAGCAGTACTTC. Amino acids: CASSLGPRPNEQYF.

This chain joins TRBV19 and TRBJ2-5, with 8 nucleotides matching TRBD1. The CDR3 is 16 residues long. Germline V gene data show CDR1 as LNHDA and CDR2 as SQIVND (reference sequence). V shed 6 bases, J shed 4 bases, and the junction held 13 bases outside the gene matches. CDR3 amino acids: CASSEGGAGGTETQYF. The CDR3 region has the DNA TGTGCCAGTAGCGAAGGGGGAGCAGGGGGCACAGAGACCCAGTACTTC.